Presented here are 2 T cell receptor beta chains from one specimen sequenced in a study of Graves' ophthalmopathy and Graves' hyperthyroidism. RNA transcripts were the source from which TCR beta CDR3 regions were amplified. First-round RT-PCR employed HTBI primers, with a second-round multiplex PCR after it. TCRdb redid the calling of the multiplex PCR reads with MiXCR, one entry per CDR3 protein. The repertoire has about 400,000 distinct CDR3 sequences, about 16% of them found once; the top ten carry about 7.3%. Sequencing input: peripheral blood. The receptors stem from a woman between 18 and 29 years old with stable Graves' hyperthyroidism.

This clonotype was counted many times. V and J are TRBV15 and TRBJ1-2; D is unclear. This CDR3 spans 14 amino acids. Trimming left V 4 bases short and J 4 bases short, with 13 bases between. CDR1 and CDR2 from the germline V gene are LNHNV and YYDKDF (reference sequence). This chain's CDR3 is CATSIGGSSYGYTF. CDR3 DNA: TGTGCCACCAGCATTGGAGGGTCTAGCTATGGCTACACCTTC.

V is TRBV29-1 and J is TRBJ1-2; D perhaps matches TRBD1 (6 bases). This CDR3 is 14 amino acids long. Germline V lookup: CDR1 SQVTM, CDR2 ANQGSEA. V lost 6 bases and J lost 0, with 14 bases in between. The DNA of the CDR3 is TGCAGCGTCCGGCCGGGGGCCGCTAACTATGGCTACACCTTC. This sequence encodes CSVRPGAANYGYTF. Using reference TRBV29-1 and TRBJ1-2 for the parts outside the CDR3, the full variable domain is SAVISQKPSRDICQRGTSLTIQCQVDSQVTMMFWYRQQPGQSLTLIATANQGSEATYESGFVIDKFPISRPNLTFSTLTVSNMSPEDSSIYLCSVRPGAANYGYTFGSGTRLTVV.